This paragraph reports one T cell receptor beta chain. Antigen: not known. This record belongs to a study of T cells after yellow fever vaccination. Germline CDR1 reads MNHNS; CDR2 reads SASEGT. V lost 10 bases to trimming and J lost 1 base; unmatched junction nucleotides: 20. This CDR3 region has 19 residues. As TCR cDNA was made by 5'RACE template switching, a universal primer site and UMIs were added. TCRdb analysed the 5' RACE reads with MiXCR anew, one entry per CDR3 protein. The profile shows about 350,000 distinct CDR3 sequences, roughly an eighth of them singletons. Regarding the study as a whole: Sorted repertoires could include abundant contaminating clonotypes from bulk cells. The secondary T-cell response peaked on day 5, not day 15, but was weaker. Clones that expanded after primary vaccination mostly reappeared after the booster (roughly 96% CD4, about 91% CD8).

The J gene is TRBJ2-2, the V gene TRBV6-1; 8 bases agree with TRBD1. The sequence derives from a man between 18 and 35 years old who received the YFV17D yellow fever vaccine. The sample in question was CD4+ T cells sorted from PBMCs, obtained 15 days after the yellow fever booster vaccination. The chain's CDR3 is CAIRRHTLTGTGNTGELFF. CDR3 DNA: TGTGCCATTCGCCGTCACACCCTTACCGGGACAGGGAACACCGGGGAGCTGTTTTTT.